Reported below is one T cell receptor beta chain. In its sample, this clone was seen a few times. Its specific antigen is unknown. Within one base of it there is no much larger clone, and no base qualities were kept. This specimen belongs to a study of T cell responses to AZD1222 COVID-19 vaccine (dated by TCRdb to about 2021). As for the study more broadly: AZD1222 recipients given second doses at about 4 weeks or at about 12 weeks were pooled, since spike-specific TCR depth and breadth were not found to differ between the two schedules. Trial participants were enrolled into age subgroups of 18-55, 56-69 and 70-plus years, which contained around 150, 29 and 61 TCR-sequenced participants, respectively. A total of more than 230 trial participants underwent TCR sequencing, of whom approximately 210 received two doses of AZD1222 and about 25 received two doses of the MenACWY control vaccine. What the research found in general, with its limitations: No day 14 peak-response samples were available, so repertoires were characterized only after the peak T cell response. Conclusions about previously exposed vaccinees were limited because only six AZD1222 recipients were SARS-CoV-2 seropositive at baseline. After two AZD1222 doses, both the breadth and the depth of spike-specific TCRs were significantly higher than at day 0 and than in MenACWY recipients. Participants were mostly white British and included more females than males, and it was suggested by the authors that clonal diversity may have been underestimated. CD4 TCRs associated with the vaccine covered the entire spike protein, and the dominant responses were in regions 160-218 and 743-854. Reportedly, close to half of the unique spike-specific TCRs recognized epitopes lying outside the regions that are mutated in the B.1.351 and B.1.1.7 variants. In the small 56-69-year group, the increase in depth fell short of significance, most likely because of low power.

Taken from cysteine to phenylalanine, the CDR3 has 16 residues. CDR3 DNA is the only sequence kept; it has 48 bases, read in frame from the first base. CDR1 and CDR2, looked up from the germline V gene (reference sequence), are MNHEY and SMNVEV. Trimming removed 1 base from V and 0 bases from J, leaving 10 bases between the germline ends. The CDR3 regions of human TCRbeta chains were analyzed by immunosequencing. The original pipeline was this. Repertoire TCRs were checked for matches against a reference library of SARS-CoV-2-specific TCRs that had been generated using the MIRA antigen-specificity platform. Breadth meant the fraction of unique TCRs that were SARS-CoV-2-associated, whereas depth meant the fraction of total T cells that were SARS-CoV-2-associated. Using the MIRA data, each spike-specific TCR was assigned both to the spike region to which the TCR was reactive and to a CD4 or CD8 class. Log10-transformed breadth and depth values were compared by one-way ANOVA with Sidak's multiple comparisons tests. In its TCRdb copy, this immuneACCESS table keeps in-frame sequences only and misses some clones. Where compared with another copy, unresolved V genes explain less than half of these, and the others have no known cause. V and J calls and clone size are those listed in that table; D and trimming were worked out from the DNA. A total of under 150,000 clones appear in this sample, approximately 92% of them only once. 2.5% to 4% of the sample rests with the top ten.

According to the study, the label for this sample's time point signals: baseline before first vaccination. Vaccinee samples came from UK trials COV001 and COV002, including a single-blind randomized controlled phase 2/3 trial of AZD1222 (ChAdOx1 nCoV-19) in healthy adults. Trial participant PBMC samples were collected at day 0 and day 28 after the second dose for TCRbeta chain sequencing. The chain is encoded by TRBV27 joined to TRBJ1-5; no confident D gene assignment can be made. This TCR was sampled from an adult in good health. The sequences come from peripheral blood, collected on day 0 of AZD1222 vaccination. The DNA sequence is TGTGCCAGCAGTTTATTCAGTTTTCCTAGCAATCAGCCCCAGCATTTT. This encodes CASSLFSFPSNQPQHF.